The 8 T cell receptor beta chains presented below share a single source sample, sequenced in a study of T cells of healthy individuals. MiXCR was run by TCRdb on the 5' RACE reads, yielding one entry per CDR3 protein. The sample shows approximately 89,000 distinct CDR3 sequences, about 5% of them seen only once. The origin of the receptors is a female donor in good health.

This clonotype was seen a few times. The gene calls are TRBV6-5 and TRBJ1-4; D call uncertain. The V and J ends lost 3 bases and 6 bases respectively, with 8 bases between them. Germline V gene sequence: CDR1 MNHEY, CDR2 SVGAGI. The CDR3 has 13 amino acids. The CDR3 DNA follows: TGTGCCAGCAGTTATGCTGAGGATGAAAAACTGTTTTTT. Translated, it gives CASSYAEDEKLFF.

This chain joins TRBV6-5 and TRBJ1-4, with 9 nucleotides matching TRBD1. The CDR3 consists of 15 residues. Germline-derived CDR1 and CDR2 are MNHEY and SVGAGI. Trimming cost V 5 bases and J 4 bases; bases outside gene matches: 5. The CDR3 protein is CASSRQGVLNEKLFF. CDR3 coding DNA: TGTGCCAGCAGTAGACAGGGGGTCCTTAATGAAAAACTGTTTTTT.

The chain has TRBV11-2 and TRBJ2-1; no clear D gene. Trimming removed 0 bases from V and 13 bases from J, with 10 bases in between. The CDR3 is made up of 12 amino acids. Germline V gene sequence: CDR1 SGHAT, CDR2 FQNNGV. CDR3 nucleotide sequence: TGTGCCAGCAGCTTAGATATGGCCCTTCAGTTCTTC. Translation gives CASSLDMALQFF.

There are many counts of this clonotype. CDR3 in DNA: TGTGCCAGCAGCAGAACGAGTCAAGAGACCCAGTACTTC. It yields the protein CASSRTSQETQYF. This sequence joins TRBV27 and TRBJ2-5; D remains ambiguous. This CDR3 has 13 residues. Looked up from germline, CDR1 is MNHEY and CDR2 is SMNVEV (reference sequence). The ends were cut back, 6 bases at V and 2 bases at J, with 10 bases in the middle.

This chain uses TRBV28 with TRBJ2-7; maybe TRBD2 (8 bases). Looked up from germline, CDR1 is MDHEN and CDR2 is SYDVKM. The length of the CDR3 is 14 residues. The V and J ends lost 6 bases and 1 base respectively, with 13 bases between them. CDR3 in amino acids: CASRVAGQSYEQYF. The CDR3 nucleotides read TGTGCCAGCAGGGTAGCGGGACAGTCCTACGAGCAGTACTTC. The full variable domain, with the rest looked up from reference TRBV28 and TRBJ2-7, is DVKVTQSSRYLVKRTGEKVFLECVQDMDHENMFWYRQDPGLGLRLIYFSYDVKMKEKGDIPEGYSVSREKKERFSLILESASTNQTSMYLCASRVAGQSYEQYFGPGTRLTVT.

The table lists this clonotype with many counts. This chain joins TRBV5-5 and TRBJ2-5; 7 bases match TRBD1. The CDR3 runs 16 residues. CDR1 SGHKS and CDR2 YYEKEE come from the germline V gene (reference sequence). With V trimmed by 4 bases and J by 0 bases, 9 bases remained unmatched. The CDR3 region has the DNA TGTGCCAGCAGCGTACATGGGACAGAAAACCAAGAGACCCAGTACTTC. This translates into CASSVHGTENQETQYF. Filled out from reference TRBV5-5 and TRBJ2-5, the complete variable domain reads DAGVTQSPTHLIKTRGQQVTLRCSPISGHKSVSWYQQVLGQGPQFIFQYYEKEERGRGNFPDRFSARQFPNYSSELNVNALLLGDSALYLCASSVHGTENQETQYFGPGTRLLVL.

Many counts were recorded for this clonotype. The gene calls are TRBV28 and TRBJ2-1, with 11 bases that match TRBD2. This CDR3 contains 19 residues. V gave up 8 bases and J gave up 3 bases; unmatched junction bases: 18. CDR1 is MDHEN, CDR2 SYDVKM, per germline. The DNA of the CDR3 is TGTGCCAGCTACTCCCAACCCATAGCGGGAGGGCCTGGCTACAATGAGCAGTTCTTC. This codes for CASYSQPIAGGPGYNEQFF.

There are many counts of this clonotype. The gene calls are TRBV7-2 and TRBJ1-5; possible D gene TRBD1, 5 bases. V shed 5 bases and J shed 7 bases, with 15 bases lying between them. The CDR3 is 14 residues long. Looked up from germline, CDR1 is SGHTA and CDR2 is FQGNSA. CDR3 DNA: TGTGCCAGCAGCCTCGCCGGGGGAGGCCAGCCCCAGCATTTT. This encodes CASSLAGGGQPQHF.